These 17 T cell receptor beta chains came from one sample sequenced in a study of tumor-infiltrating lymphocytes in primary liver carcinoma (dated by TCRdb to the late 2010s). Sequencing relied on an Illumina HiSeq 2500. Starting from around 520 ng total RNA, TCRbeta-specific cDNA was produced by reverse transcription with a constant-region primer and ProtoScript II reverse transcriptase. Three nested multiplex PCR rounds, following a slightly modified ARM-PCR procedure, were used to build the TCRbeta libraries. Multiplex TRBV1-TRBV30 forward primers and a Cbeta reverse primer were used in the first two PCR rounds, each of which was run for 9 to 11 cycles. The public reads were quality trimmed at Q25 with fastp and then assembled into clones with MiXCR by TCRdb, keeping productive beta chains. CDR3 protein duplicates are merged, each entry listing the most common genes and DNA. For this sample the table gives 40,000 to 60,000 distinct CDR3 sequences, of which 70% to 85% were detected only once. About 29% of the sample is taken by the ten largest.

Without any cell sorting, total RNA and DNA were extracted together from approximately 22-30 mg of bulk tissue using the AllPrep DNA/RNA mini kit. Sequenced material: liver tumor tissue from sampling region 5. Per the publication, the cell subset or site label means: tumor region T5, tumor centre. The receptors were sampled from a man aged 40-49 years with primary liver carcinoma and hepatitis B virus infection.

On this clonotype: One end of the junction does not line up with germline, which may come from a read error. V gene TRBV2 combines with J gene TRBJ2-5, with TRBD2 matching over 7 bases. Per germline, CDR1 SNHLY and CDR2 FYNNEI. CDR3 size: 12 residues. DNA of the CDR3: TGTGTCAGCAGTCTAGCGGAAGAGACCCAGTACTTC. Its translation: CVSSLAEETQYF.

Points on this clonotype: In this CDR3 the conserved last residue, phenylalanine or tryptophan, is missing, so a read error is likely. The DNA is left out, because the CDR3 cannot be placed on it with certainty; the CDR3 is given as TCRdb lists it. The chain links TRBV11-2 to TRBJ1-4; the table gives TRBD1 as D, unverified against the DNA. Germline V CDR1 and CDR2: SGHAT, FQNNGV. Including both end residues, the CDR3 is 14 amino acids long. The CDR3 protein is CANSFGGPDEKLSL.

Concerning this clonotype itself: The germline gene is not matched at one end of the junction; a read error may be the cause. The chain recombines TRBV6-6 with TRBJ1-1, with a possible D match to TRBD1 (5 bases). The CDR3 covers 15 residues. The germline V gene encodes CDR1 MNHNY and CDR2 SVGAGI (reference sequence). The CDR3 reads CASRSGVVVPTDAFF. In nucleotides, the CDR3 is TGTGCCAGCAGGTCGGGGGTAGTGGTGCCCACTGATGCTTTCTTT.

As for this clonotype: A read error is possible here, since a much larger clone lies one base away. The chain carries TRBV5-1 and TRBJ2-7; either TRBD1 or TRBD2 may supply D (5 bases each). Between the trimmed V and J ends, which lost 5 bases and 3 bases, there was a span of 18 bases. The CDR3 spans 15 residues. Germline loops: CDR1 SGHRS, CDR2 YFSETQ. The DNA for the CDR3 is TGCGCCAGCAGTCACGAGTGGGGGTTTCTCTACGAGCAGTACTTC. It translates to CASSHEWGFLYEQYF.

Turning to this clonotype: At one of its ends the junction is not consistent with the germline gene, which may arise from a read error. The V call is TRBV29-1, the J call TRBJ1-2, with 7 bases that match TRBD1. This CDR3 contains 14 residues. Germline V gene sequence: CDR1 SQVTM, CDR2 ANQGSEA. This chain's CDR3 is CSYDSRDRGYGYTF. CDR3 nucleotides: TGCAGCTATGATAGCAGGGACAGAGGCTATGGCTACACCTTT.

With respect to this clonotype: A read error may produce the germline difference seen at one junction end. The CDR3 region is CDSSPRGAREGSYSEQFF. CDR3 in DNA: TGTGACAGCAGTCCTAGGGGAGCGAGAGAAGGCTCCTACAGTGAGCAGTTCTTC. The chain combines TRBV12-3 or TRBV12-4 with TRBJ2-1; D could derive from TRBD1 or TRBD2 (5 bases each). CDR3 length equals 18 residues.

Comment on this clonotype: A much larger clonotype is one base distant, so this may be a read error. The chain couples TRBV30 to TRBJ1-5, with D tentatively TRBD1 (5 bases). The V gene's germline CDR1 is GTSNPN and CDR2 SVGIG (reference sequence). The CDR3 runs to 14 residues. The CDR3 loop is CAWSPGGGDQPKHF. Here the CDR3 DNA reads TGTGCCTGGAGTCCCGGCGGAGGGGATCAGCCCAAGCATTTT.

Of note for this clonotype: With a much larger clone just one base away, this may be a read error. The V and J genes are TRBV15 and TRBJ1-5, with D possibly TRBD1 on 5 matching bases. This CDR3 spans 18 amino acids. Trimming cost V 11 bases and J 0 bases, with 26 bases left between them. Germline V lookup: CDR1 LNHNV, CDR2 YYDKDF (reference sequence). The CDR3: CASASRGTATYSNQPQHF. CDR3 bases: TGTGCCTCCGCATCTAGAGGGACCGCGACGTATAGCAATCAGCCCCAGCATTTT.

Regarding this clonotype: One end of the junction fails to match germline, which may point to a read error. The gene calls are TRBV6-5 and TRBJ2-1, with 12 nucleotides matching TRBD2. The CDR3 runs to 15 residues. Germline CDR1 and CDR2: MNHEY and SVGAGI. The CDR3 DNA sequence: TGTGCCAGCAGGTATGGACTAGCGGGGTACAATGAGCAATTCTTC. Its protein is CASRYGLAGYNEQFF.

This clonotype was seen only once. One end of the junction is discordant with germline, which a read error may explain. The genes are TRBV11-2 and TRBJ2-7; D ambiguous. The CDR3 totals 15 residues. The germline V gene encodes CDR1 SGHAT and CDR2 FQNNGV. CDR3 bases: TGTGCCAGCAGCCTATCTGTGGAAATATCCCACGACCAGTACTTC. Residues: CASSLSVEISHDQYF.

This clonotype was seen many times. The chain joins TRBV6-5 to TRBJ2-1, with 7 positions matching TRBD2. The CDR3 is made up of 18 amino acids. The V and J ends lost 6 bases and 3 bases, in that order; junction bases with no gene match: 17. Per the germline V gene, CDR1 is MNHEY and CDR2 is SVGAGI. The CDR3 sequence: CASSPRERSTKHYNEQFF. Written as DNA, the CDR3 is TGTGCCAGCAGCCCGCGGGAGCGCTCAACAAAACACTACAATGAGCAGTTCTTC.

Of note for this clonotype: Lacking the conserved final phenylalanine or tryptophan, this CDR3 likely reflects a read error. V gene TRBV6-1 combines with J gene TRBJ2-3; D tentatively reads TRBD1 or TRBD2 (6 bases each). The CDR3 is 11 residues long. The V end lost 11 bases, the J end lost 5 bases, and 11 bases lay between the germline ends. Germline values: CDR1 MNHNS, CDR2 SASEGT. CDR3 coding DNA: TGTGCCGACAGGCGGGAAGATACGCAGTATCTT. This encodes CADRREDTQYL.

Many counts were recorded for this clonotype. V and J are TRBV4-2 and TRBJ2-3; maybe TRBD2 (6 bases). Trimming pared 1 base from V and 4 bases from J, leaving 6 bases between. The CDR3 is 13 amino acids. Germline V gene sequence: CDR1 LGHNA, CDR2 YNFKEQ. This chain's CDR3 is CASSQGEADTQYF. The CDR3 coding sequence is TGTGCCAGCAGCCAAGGGGAGGCAGATACGCAGTATTTT.

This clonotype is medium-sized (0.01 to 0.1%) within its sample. This chain's CDR3 is CASSYYGQGLENQPQHF. The CDR3 nucleotides are TGTGCCAGCAGTTACTATGGGCAGGGGTTAGAGAATCAGCCCCAGCATTTT. The chain is built from TRBV6-2 or TRBV6-3 and TRBJ1-5; possibly TRBD1 for D (6 bases). The ends were cut back, 1 base at V and 4 bases at J, with 17 bases in the middle. The germline V gene has CDR1 MNHEY and CDR2 SVGEGT. This CDR3 region has 17 residues.

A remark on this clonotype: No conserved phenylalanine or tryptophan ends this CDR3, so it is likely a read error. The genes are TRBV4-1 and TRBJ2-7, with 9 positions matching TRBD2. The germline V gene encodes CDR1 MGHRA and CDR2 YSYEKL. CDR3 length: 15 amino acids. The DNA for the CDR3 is TGCGCCAGTAGCCAAGATCACAGCGGGAGGTACGAGCAGTACCTC. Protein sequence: CASSQDHSGRYEQYL.

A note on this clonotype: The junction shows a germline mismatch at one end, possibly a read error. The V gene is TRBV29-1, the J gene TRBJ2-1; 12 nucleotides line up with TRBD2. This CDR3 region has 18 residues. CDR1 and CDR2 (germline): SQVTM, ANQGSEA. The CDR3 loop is CSVEAGTSGPIGTNEQFF. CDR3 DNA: TGTAGCGTTGAAGCAGGGACTAGCGGGCCCATCGGGACGAATGAGCAGTTCTTC.

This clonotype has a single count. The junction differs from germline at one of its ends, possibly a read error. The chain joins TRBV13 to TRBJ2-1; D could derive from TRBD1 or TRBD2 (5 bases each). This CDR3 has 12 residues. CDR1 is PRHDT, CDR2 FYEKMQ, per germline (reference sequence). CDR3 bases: TGTACCAGCAGCTTAGAGGGGTCTGATCAGTTCTTC. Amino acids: CTSSLEGSDQFF.